A selection of T cell receptor beta chains follows, all from one sample in a study of Graves' ophthalmopathy and Graves' hyperthyroidism. Each CDR3 protein gets one entry after TCRdb re-called the multiplex PCR reads with MiXCR. Of roughly 300,000 distinct CDR3 sequences listed, about a sixth are singletons. The sample taken for sequencing was peripheral blood. The receptors shown here come from an adult man with Graves' ophthalmopathy. CDR3s include the opening cysteine and the closing phenylalanine or tryptophan. A D gene is named only where the DNA matches it firmly. For some rows the clone size is stated as once, few or many, or as a class when expanded; others skip it.

d_call | j_call | v_call | clone_size | cdr3_aa | cdr3_nt
TRBD2 | TRBJ2-7 | TRBV6-2/TRBV6-3 | many | CASRIPAGVGSEQYF | TGTGCCAGCAGAATACCAGCGGGAGTGGGGAGCGAGCAGTACTTC
. | TRBJ1-6 | TRBV2 | many | CASTGTPSSYNSPLHF | TGTGCCAGCACCGGGACTCCGAGCTCCTATAATTCACCCCTCCACTTT
. | TRBJ1-2 | TRBV28 | many | CASERGDYGYTF | TGTGCTAGTGAACGGGGAGACTATGGCTACACCTTC
. | TRBJ1-1 | TRBV5-1 | many | CASSPSTANTEAFF | TGCGCCAGCAGCCCAAGTACAGCGAACACTGAAGCTTTCTTT
. | TRBJ2-5 | TRBV20-1 | . | CSARNERPGQETQYF | TGCAGTGCTAGAAACGAGCGTCCGGGCCAAGAGACCCAGTACTTC
. | TRBJ2-7 | TRBV11-2 | many | CASSFGFRAYEQYF | TGTGCCAGCAGCTTTGGGTTCAGGGCCTACGAGCAGTACTTC
. | TRBJ2-2 | TRBV7-3 | many | CASSRGGANTGELFF | TGTGCCAGCAGCCGAGGAGGGGCGAACACCGGGGAGCTGTTTTTT
. | TRBJ1-3 | TRBV28 | many | CASKRASSGNTIYF | TGTGCCAGCAAGAGGGCCTCCTCTGGAAACACCATATATTTT
TRBD1 | TRBJ2-7 | TRBV6-1 | few | CASRDRLTGEQYF | TGTGCCAGCAGGGACAGGTTAACTGGCGAGCAGTACTTC
. | TRBJ2-2 | TRBV11-2 | many | CASSLGPPRGELFF | TGTGCCAGCAGCTTAGGTCCACCTCGCGGGGAGCTGTTTTTT
TRBD1 | TRBJ1-5 | TRBV6-1 | . | CASSDYGTGANQPQHF | TGTGCCAGCAGTGATTACGGGACAGGGGCCAATCAGCCCCAGCATTTT
. | TRBJ1-1 | TRBV18 | many | CASSPPSSGRTEAFF | TGTGCCAGCTCACCCCCATCGTCAGGGCGAACTGAAGCTTTCTTT
. | TRBJ1-1 | TRBV20-1 | many | CSATPGANTEAFF | TGCAGTGCTACTCCGGGGGCGAACACTGAAGCTTTCTTT
TRBD1 | TRBJ2-7 | TRBV29-1 | many | CSGGTGLAEQYF | TGCAGCGGAGGGACAGGGCTTGCGGAGCAGTACTTC
TRBD1 | TRBJ1-1 | TRBV30 | many | CAWARQGNTEAFF | TGTGCCTGGGCGCGACAGGGAAACACTGAAGCTTTCTTT
. | TRBJ1-2 | TRBV27 | . | CASSLDGRQGYTF | TGTGCCAGCAGTTTGGACGGCCGGCAGGGCTACACCTTC
. | TRBJ1-3 | TRBV11-2 | many | CASSFGVFGSGNTIYF | TGTGCCAGCAGCTTCGGTGTTTTTGGCTCTGGAAACACCATATATTTT
TRBD1 | TRBJ1-6 | TRBV6-1 | many | CASRLTGDSPLHF | TGTGCCAGCAGGCTCACAGGGGATTCACCCCTCCACTTT
TRBD2 | TRBJ2-7 | TRBV11-2 | many | CASSFFALAGVGYEQYF | TGTGCCAGCAGCTTTTTCGCCCTAGCGGGAGTGGGATACGAGCAGTACTTC
. | TRBJ2-7 | TRBV12-3/TRBV12-4 | few | CASSFGGVEQYF | TGTGCCAGCAGTTTCGGGGGAGTGGAGCAGTACTTC
. | TRBJ1-1 | TRBV12-3/TRBV12-4 | . | CASSLAPGAAASFF | TGTGCCAGCAGTTTAGCGCCAGGGGCGGCGGCGTCTTTCTTT
TRBD2 | TRBJ2-5 | TRBV11-2 | . | CASSAGGTSGGVYEETQYF | TGTGCCAGCAGCGCTGGAGGGACTAGCGGGGGGGTGTACGAAGAGACCCAGTACTTC
TRBD1 | TRBJ1-2 | TRBV12-3/TRBV12-4 | many | CASSSGGGYPGYTF | TGTGCCAGCAGTTCAGGGGGGGGATATCCTGGCTACACCTTC
TRBD1 | TRBJ2-2 | TRBV5-6 | few | CASGRSRDRVTGELFF | TGTGCCAGCGGTCGATCCCGGGACAGGGTGACCGGGGAGCTGTTTTTT
. | TRBJ1-2 | TRBV6-5 | many | CASSHHLVRGYTF | TGTGCCAGCAGCCACCACCTCGTCAGAGGCTACACCTTC
. | TRBJ2-4 | TRBV12-3/TRBV12-4 | many | CASSFTAGGAEYKNIQYF | TGTGCCAGCAGTTTTACGGCCGGAGGGGCCGAATACAAAAACATTCAGTACTTC
. | TRBJ1-1 | TRBV12-3/TRBV12-4 | many | CASSLQGSTEAFF | TGTGCCAGCAGTTTGCAGGGGAGCACTGAAGCTTTCTTT
. | TRBJ1-1 | TRBV11-2 | many | CASSLLRENTEAFF | TGTGCCAGCAGCTTATTGAGGGAGAACACTGAAGCTTTCTTT
TRBD1 | TRBJ2-7 | TRBV12-3/TRBV12-4 | many | CASSYRDRVGEQYF | TGTGCCAGCAGTTACCGGGACAGGGTTGGGGAGCAGTACTTC
. | TRBJ2-5 | TRBV30 | many | CAWSVTEQETQYF | TGTGCCTGGAGTGTAACAGAGCAAGAGACCCAGTACTTC
TRBD1 | TRBJ2-7 | TRBV12-3/TRBV12-4 | . | CASSRKGQGWQYF | TGTGCCAGCAGTCGCAAAGGACAGGGCTGGCAGTACTTC
TRBD1 | TRBJ1-1 | TRBV12-3/TRBV12-4 | many | CASRGDRGAQEAFF | TGTGCCAGCAGAGGGGACAGGGGGGCCCAGGAAGCTTTCTTT
. | TRBJ2-7 | TRBV6-2/TRBV6-3 | many | CATGRGTYEQYF | TGTGCCACCGGCCGCGGGACCTACGAGCAGTACTTC
TRBD1 | TRBJ1-5 | TRBV28 | . | CATSSEQGVGNQPQHF | TGTGCCACCTCATCCGAACAGGGGGTTGGCAATCAGCCCCAGCATTTT
. | TRBJ1-2 | TRBV6-5 | many | CASSYRSGNYGYTF | TGTGCCAGCAGTTACAGGAGTGGTAACTATGGCTACACCTTC
. | TRBJ2-7 | TRBV15 | many | CATSRDTSYEQYF | TGTGCCACCAGCAGAGACACCTCCTACGAGCAGTACTTC
. | TRBJ1-1 | TRBV6-5 | many | CATRSGGAGNTEAFF | TGTGCCACCCGTTCTGGGGGGGCCGGGAACACTGAAGCTTTCTTT
. | TRBJ2-5 | TRBV5-1 | many | CASSFDSYHPGYQETQYF | TGCGCCAGCAGCTTCGATTCCTACCACCCAGGGTACCAAGAGACCCAGTACTTC
TRBD2 | TRBJ2-7 | TRBV5-1 | many | CASSKGTSGTTYEQYF | TGCGCCAGCAGCAAAGGGACTAGCGGGACCACCTACGAGCAGTACTTC
TRBD1 | TRBJ2-7 | TRBV6-1 | many | CASNTGQVIGYEQYF | TGTGCCAGCAACACGGGACAGGTTATAGGGTACGAGCAGTACTTC
TRBD2 | TRBJ2-2 | TRBV28 | . | CASSLISGGGGTGELFF | TGTGCCAGCAGTTTAATCTCCGGCGGGGGAGGGACCGGGGAGCTGTTTTTT
TRBD1 | TRBJ2-7 | TRBV4-1 | many | CASSQQDRVPYEQYF | TGCGCCAGCAGCCAACAGGACAGGGTTCCATACGAGCAGTACTTC
. | TRBJ1-5 | TRBV24-1 | many | CATSDPGYNQPQHF | TGTGCCACCAGTGACCCCGGGTACAATCAGCCCCAGCATTTT
. | TRBJ2-5 | TRBV3-1 | many | CASSQEGTQETQYF | TGTGCCAGCAGCCAAGAGGGGACCCAAGAGACCCAGTACTTC
TRBD1 | TRBJ2-7 | TRBV11-2 | many | CASSYKTGGSIWRYEQYF | TGTGCCAGCAGTTACAAGACAGGGGGCTCCATCTGGCGTTACGAGCAGTACTTC
. | TRBJ2-7 | TRBV3-1 | few | CASSPPGSLYEQYF | TGTGCCAGCAGCCCCCCAGGGAGTCTCTACGAGCAGTACTTC
. | TRBJ1-2 | TRBV30 | many | CAWDRSGGGYTF | TGTGCCTGGGACCGTTCTGGAGGTGGCTACACCTTC
TRBD2 | TRBJ2-5 | TRBV7-3 | many | CASSPGTSGVRETQYF | TGTGCCAGCAGCCCAGGGACTAGCGGGGTCCGCGAGACCCAGTACTTC
TRBD1 | TRBJ1-2 | TRBV7-8 | . | CACSLGDRGSPVGYTF | TGTGCCTGCAGCTTGGGGGACAGGGGCTCGCCCGTAGGCTACACCTTC
. | TRBJ1-3 | TRBV6-1 | few | CASSDTSGNTIYF | TGTGCCAGCAGTGATACATCTGGAAACACCATATATTTT
. | TRBJ2-7 | TRBV6-2/TRBV6-3 | many | CASSAGHRPGEQYF | TGTGCCAGCAGTGCCGGCCATAGACCTGGCGAGCAGTACTTC
. | TRBJ2-2 | TRBV7-3 | many | CTSSLSLAAGELFF | TGTACCAGCAGCTTAAGTTTAGCGGCCGGGGAGCTGTTTTTT
. | TRBJ2-5 | TRBV3-1 | few | CASSQGIDSGETQYF | TGTGCCAGCAGCCAAGGAATAGATTCAGGAGAGACCCAGTACTTC
. | TRBJ2-7 | TRBV6-5 | . | CASSLTLLGYEQYF | TGTGCCAGCAGTTTGACTCTTTTGGGCTACGAGCAGTACTTC
. | TRBJ2-5 | TRBV9 | many | CASSVEGRQQETQYF | TGTGCCAGCAGCGTAGAAGGGCGGCAACAAGAGACCCAGTACTTC
. | TRBJ1-5 | TRBV11-2 | many | CASSFGTGNQPQHF | TGTGCCAGCAGCTTTGGGACGGGCAATCAGCCCCAGCATTTT
. | TRBJ1-2 | TRBV6-1 | once | CASSEAQAGIGYTF | TGTGCCAGCAGTGAAGCGCAGGCCGGGATTGGCTACACCTTC
. | TRBJ1-3 | TRBV30 | many | CAWGLQSNTIYF | TGTGCCTGGGGACTACAGAGCAACACCATATATTTT
. | TRBJ1-1 | TRBV5-5 | many | CASSYPSLTANTEAFF | TGTGCCAGCAGCTACCCCTCCCTGACAGCGAACACTGAAGCTTTCTTT
. | TRBJ1-2 | TRBV28 | many | CAIPDRLYGYTF | TGTGCCATCCCCGACAGACTCTATGGCTACACCTTC